Reported below is one T cell receptor (beta chain). Authors' data handling: Estimation of nucleated cell counts was performed using reference gene primer amplification. Repertoires were generated with immunoSEQ multiplex PCR, while TCRdb's copy carries only in-frame clones and drops some. The DNA was the basis for D and trimming; V, J and clone size are from that table. The sample lists 200,000 to 250,000 clones; around three quarters were seen once. From germline, CDR1 is LNHDA and CDR2 SQIVND (reference sequence). The CDR3 length is 15 residues. V lost 5 bases and J lost 1, with 12 bases in between. This entry belongs to a study of blood T cell repertoires in COVID-19. About the research overall: Samples taken during acute and convalescent COVID-19 were collected in the United States, Italy and Spain. T cells, B-cell-depleted T cells, or PBMCs supplied cDNA or gDNA.

The rearrangement links TRBV19 to TRBJ1-5, with D maybe TRBD1 (6 bases). This TCR was sampled from a woman in her 70s with acute or convalescent COVID-19. Sequenced input: peripheral blood. CDR3 protein: CASSPTGPSNQPQHF. The CDR3 DNA follows: TGTGCCAGTAGTCCTACAGGGCCGAGCAATCAGCCCCAGCATTTT.